One and the same sample provided the 13 T cell receptor beta chains below, sequenced in a study of shared clonotypes between healthy human individuals. Naive CD8 isolation took CD45RO-negative cells positively selected for CCR7 and excluded terminally differentiated effector memory CD45RA+ cells. Sequenced by immunoSEQ multiplex PCR; TCRdb stores in-frame clones only, minus some. The sample shows under 2,000,000 clones, about 95% of them seen only once. The sample was naive CD8+ T cells sorted from blood. The source of these receptors is a man between 18 and 35 years old in good health.

This chain joins TRBV27 and TRBJ1-2, with 9 bases identical to TRBD1. The CDR3 has 14 amino acids. Germline CDR1 and CDR2: MNHEY and SMNVEV (reference sequence). Trimming took 5 bases from V and 7 from J; bases not matched to a gene: 8. CDR3 residues: CASSDTGGAFGYTF. CDR3 nucleotide sequence: TGTGCCAGCAGTGATACAGGGGGCGCGTTTGGCTACACCTTC.

CDR3 amino acids: CASSLGAGLYGYTF. Written as DNA, the CDR3 is TGTGCCAGCAGCTTAGGGGCAGGGCTCTATGGCTACACCTTC. V is TRBV11-2 and J is TRBJ1-2; perhaps TRBD1 as D (5 bases). Trimming left V 1 base short and J 4 bases short, with 10 bases between. In germline, CDR1 is SGHAT, CDR2 FQNNGV. The CDR3 is 14 amino acids.

This rearrangement joins TRBV30 to TRBJ2-7; 10 bases are shared with TRBD1. CDR1 GTSNPN and CDR2 SVGIG come from the germline V gene (reference sequence). The CDR3 loop spans 15 amino acids. Trimming took 2 bases from V and 1 from J; bases not matched to a gene: 5. The CDR3 DNA sequence: TGTGCCTGGAGTTCCGGGACAGGGGCATCCTACGAGCAGTACTTC. This encodes CAWSSGTGASYEQYF.

V is TRBV27 and J is TRBJ2-1, with D perhaps TRBD2 (5 bases). Germline V gives CDR1 MNHEY, CDR2 SMNVEV (reference sequence). CDR3 length: 17 amino acids. Trimming cost V 3 bases and J 2 bases, with 17 bases left between them. This CDR3 reads CASSFVSSGGPYNEQFF. Here the CDR3 DNA reads TGTGCCAGCAGTTTTGTTTCGAGTGGAGGCCCCTACAATGAGCAGTTCTTC.

The rearrangement joins TRBV29-1 to TRBJ2-7; maybe TRBD1 (6 bases). CDR1 SQVTM and CDR2 ANQGSEA come from the germline V gene. V lost 6 bases and J lost 0, with 12 bases in between. The CDR3 sequence is 13 residues long. In DNA, the CDR3 is TGCAGCGTCCTACAGGGAACCTCCTACGAGCAGTACTTC. This sequence encodes CSVLQGTSYEQYF.

The chain employs TRBV18 and TRBJ1-2; D is perhaps TRBD1 (5 bases). V dropped 3 bases and J dropped 4 bases, with 21 bases sitting between them. The CDR3 contains 17 residues. Germline V gene lookup returns CDR1 KGHSH and CDR2 LQKENI. The CDR3 DNA is TGTGCCAGCTCACCGGGTCCCCCCGGTGGGGCAATCTATGGCTACACCTTC. As protein: CASSPGPPGGAIYGYTF. Together with reference TRBV18 and TRBJ1-2, the CDR3 gives the full variable domain: NAGVMQNPRHLVRRRGQEARLRCSPMKGHSHVYWYRQLPEEGLKFMVYLQKENIIDESGMPKERFSAEFPKEGPSILRIQQVVRGDSAAYFCASSPGPPGGAIYGYTFGSGTRLTVV.

CDR3 in amino acids: CASRQSHRGLDEQYF. For the CDR3, the DNA is TGCGCCAGCAGACAATCTCACAGGGGGCTCGACGAGCAGTACTTC. The chain uses TRBV4-1 and TRBJ2-7; TRBD1 aligns across 9 bases. Looked up from germline, CDR1 is MGHRA and CDR2 is YSYEKL. The CDR3 is made up of 15 amino acids. The J segment lost 5 bases and the V segment lost 6 bases, leaving 11 bases of the junction unmatched.

The rearrangement links TRBV28 to TRBJ2-1; no clear D. This CDR3 has 16 amino acids. V was trimmed by 2 bases and J by 4 bases, leaving 15 bases between them. CDR1 and CDR2 from the germline V gene are MDHEN and SYDVKM. This chain's CDR3 is CASSLQPTLTYNEQFF. As DNA, the CDR3 is TGTGCCAGCAGTTTACAACCCACTCTAACATACAATGAGCAGTTCTTC. Full variable domain (missing parts from reference TRBV28 and TRBJ2-1): DVKVTQSSRYLVKRTGEKVFLECVQDMDHENMFWYRQDPGLGLRLIYFSYDVKMKEKGDIPEGYSVSREKKERFSLILESASTNQTSMYLCASSLQPTLTYNEQFFGPGTRLTVL.

V and J are TRBV4-1 and TRBJ2-7; D tentatively reads TRBD1 or TRBD2 (5 bases each). Trimming took off 0 bases at V and 3 bases at J, with 18 bases between the two ends. Germline V gene data show CDR1 as MGHRA and CDR2 as YSYEKL. This CDR3 comprises 17 residues. CDR3: CASSQDVRAGAHYEQYF. The DNA for the CDR3 is TGCGCCAGCAGCCAAGACGTGCGGGCCGGGGCCCACTACGAGCAGTACTTC.

This clone was counted a single time. V is TRBV5-4 and J is TRBJ1-4; D ambiguous. The V end was cut by 5 bases, the J end by 7 bases, with 15 bases between. The germline gives CDR1 SGHNT, CDR2 YYREEE (reference sequence). The CDR3 is 14 residues long. In nucleotides, the CDR3 is TGTGCCAGCAGTGACCGGGCCTCAGGTGAAAAACTGTTTTTT. The encoded protein is CASSDRASGEKLFF.

The chain carries TRBV28 and TRBJ2-7, with TRBD2 as a possible D gene (7 bases). Germline CDR1 reads MDHEN; CDR2 reads SYDVKM. This CDR3 contains 13 residues. Trimming cost V 11 bases and J 3 bases, with 17 bases left between them. In DNA, the CDR3 is TGTGCCGTAGAGGGGGGGGCCTTCTACGAGCAGTACTTC. It is translated as CAVEGGAFYEQYF.

The chain combines TRBV7-9 with TRBJ2-7; D perhaps matches TRBD2 (5 bases). Germline V lookup: CDR1 SEHNR, CDR2 FQNEAQ (reference sequence). V was trimmed by 5 bases and J by 2 bases, leaving 13 bases between them. The CDR3 has 14 amino acids. The CDR3 is CASSRTGWPYEQYF. The CDR3 coding sequence is TGTGCCAGCAGCCGAACGGGGTGGCCCTACGAGCAGTACTTC.

The chain has TRBV4-1 and TRBJ1-1; D gene uncertain. The CDR3 is made up of 14 amino acids. Deletions cut 5 bases from V and 0 bases from J, with 10 bases between. In germline, CDR1 is MGHRA, CDR2 YSYEKL. The chain's CDR3 is CASSYRDMNTEAFF. The CDR3 DNA follows: TGCGCCAGCAGCTACAGAGATATGAACACTGAAGCTTTCTTT.